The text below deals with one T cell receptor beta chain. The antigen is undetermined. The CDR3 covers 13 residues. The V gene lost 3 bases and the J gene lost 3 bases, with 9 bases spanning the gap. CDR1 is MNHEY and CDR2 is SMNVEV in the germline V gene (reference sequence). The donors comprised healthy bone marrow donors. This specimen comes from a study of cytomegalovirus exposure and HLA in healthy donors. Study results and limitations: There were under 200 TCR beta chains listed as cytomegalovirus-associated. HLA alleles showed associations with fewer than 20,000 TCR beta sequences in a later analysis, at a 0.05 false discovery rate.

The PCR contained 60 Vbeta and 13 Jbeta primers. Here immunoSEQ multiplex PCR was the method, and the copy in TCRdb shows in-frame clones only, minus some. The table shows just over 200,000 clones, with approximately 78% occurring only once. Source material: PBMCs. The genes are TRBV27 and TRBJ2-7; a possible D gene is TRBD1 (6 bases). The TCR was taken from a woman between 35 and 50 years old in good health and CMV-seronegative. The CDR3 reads CASSFTGFYEQYF. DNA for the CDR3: TGTGCCAGCAGTTTTACAGGGTTCTACGAGCAGTACTTC.